This T cell receptor (beta chain) was documented in a study of neurological immune-mediated disorders. The cDNA came from 5'RACE, which used 10-nucleotide random UMIs. One entry per CDR3 protein, called by TCRdb with MiXCR from the 5' RACE reads. The table shows about 66,000 distinct CDR3 sequences, with almost 3.5% occurring only once. This CDR3 region has 12 residues. Germline V gene data show CDR1 as MNHEY and CDR2 as SMNVEV (reference sequence). V was trimmed by 7 bases and J by 2 bases, leaving 8 bases between them. This clonotype was detected ten times or more. Its antigen remains unknown. The unsorted libraries originated from 2 million PBMCs that had been stored at -80 C. Findings of the study overall: Falling below healthy controls, multiple sclerosis showed the least TCR clonal expansion, while HTLV-1-associated myelopathy showed the most. No sharing of CDR3 amino acid sequences was observed among expanded clones across subjects, suggesting private repertoires in all groups.

The genes are TRBV27 and TRBJ2-5; D may be TRBD1 (5 bases). The sequence came from a man aged 35 to 55 with multiple sclerosis. Sequenced: PBMCs. This chain's CDR3 is CASIGEQETQYF. CDR3 sequence (DNA): TGTGCCAGCATAGGGGAACAAGAGACCCAGTACTTC.